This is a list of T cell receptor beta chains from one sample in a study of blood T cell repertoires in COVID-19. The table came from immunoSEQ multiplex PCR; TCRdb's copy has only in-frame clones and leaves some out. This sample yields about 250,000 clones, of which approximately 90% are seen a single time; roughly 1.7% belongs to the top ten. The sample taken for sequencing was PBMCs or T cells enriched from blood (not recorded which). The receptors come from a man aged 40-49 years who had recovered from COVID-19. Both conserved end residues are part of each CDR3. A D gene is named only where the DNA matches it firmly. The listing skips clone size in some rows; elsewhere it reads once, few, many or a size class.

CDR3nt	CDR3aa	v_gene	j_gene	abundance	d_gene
TGTGCCAGCTCACAAACCGGCAGGAGTGAGAGCGGGGGCAATCAGCCCCAGCATTTT	CASSQTGRSESGGNQPQHF	TRBV18	TRBJ1-5	NA	NA
TGTGCCAGCAGCCAAGATATAAGGACAAACTACACCTTC	CASSQDIRTNYTF	TRBV14	TRBJ1-2	NA	NA
TGTGCCAGCAGCCCAGCGGGGCAGTACGAGCAGTACTTC	CASSPAGQYEQYF	TRBV4-2	TRBJ2-7	NA	TRBD2
TGTGCCAGCTCACCCCCGGGACAGTCTTTGAGCTACACCTTC	CASSPPGQSLSYTF	TRBV18	TRBJ1-2	once	TRBD1
TGTGCCAGCTCACCTACGGCCGGGACAGGAGGCAGAAACACCATATATTTT	CASSPTAGTGGRNTIYF	TRBV18	TRBJ1-3	NA	TRBD1
TGTGCCAGCAGCCCGGGGGTGGGGGATCAGCCCCAGCATTTT	CASSPGVGDQPQHF	TRBV7-2	TRBJ1-5	NA	NA
TGTGCCAGCAGTTCCAACACAGATACGCAGTATTTT	CASSSNTDTQYF	TRBV27	TRBJ2-3	NA	NA
TGTGCCAGCAGCTCTAGGAGCTCCTACGAGCAGTACTTC	CASSSRSSYEQYF	TRBV7-8	TRBJ2-7	NA	NA
TGTGCCAGCAGCCAAGATCACGGGAGAGGCTACACCTTC	CASSQDHGRGYTF	TRBV3-1/TRBV3-2	TRBJ1-2	few	NA
TGTGCCAGCAGCGTAGAAATAGCGGGGGCACCCGGGGAGCTGTTTTTT	CASSVEIAGAPGELFF	TRBV9	TRBJ2-2	NA	TRBD2
TGTGCCAGTAAGGGGGCTGGTTACAATGAGCAGTTCTTC	CASKGAGYNEQFF	TRBV19	TRBJ2-1	NA	TRBD1
TGTGCCAGCAGATCGGGAGGGGGTAATGGAAAACTGTTTTTT	CASRSGGGNGKLFF	TRBV7-9	TRBJ1-4	NA	NA
TGTGCCTGGAGCTCCATCCGGGACAGGGGATCGGTTGGCTACACCTTC	CAWSSIRDRGSVGYTF	TRBV30	TRBJ1-2	NA	TRBD1
TGTGCCAGCAGTAAACAGACAGGGTGGACTGAAGCTTTCTTT	CASSKQTGWTEAFF	TRBV27	TRBJ1-1	NA	TRBD1
TGTGCCAGCAGCCCGCAGGGCCCTGAGAACACTGAAGCTTTCTTT	CASSPQGPENTEAFF	TRBV5-4	TRBJ1-1	NA	NA
TGTGCCAGAAGTTCGAGACTAGCGGAGGACACCGGGGAGCTGTTTTTT	CARSSRLAEDTGELFF	TRBV5-3	TRBJ2-2	once	TRBD2
TGTGCCAGCAGCTTACCTCTCGGGGGCTATGGCTACACCTTC	CASSLPLGGYGYTF	TRBV7-2	TRBJ1-2	NA	NA
TGTGCCAGCAGTCAAGCTTCTCGCAGGGGGAACACCGGGGAGCTGTTTTTT	CASSQASRRGNTGELFF	TRBV6-1	TRBJ2-2	NA	NA
TGCGCCAGCAGCCTGGAGAGAGGCACAGATACGCAGTATTTT	CASSLERGTDTQYF	TRBV5-1	TRBJ2-3	NA	NA
TGTGCCAGCAGACCCGGACTAGCGGGTTCCGGGGAGCTGTTTTTT	CASRPGLAGSGELFF	TRBV11-2	TRBJ2-2	NA	TRBD2
TGTGCCAGCGGCGGGGCTATCAAGAGCTACGAGCAGTACTTC	CASGGAIKSYEQYF	TRBV27	TRBJ2-7	NA	NA
TGTGCCAGCAGCTTAGGGGACTCCCGCGGGGAGCAGTACTTC	CASSLGDSRGEQYF	TRBV7-8	TRBJ2-7	NA	NA
TGTGCCAGCAGCTTGTATGGTGGAGGGGGCAGTTTAATGAACACTGAAGCTTTCTTT	CASSLYGGGGSLMNTEAFF	TRBV5-8	TRBJ1-1	NA	TRBD1
TGTGCCAGCAGCCAACAACAGGGGAACATTCAGTACTTC	CASSQQQGNIQYF	TRBV3-1/TRBV3-2	TRBJ2-4	NA	TRBD1
TGCGCCAGCAGCCACTTCGGACAGGGGGATTCACCCCTCCACTTT	CASSHFGQGDSPLHF	TRBV4-1	TRBJ1-6	once	TRBD1
TGTGCCAGCAGCCCGGGGGGTCAAGAGACCCAGTACTTC	CASSPGGQETQYF	TRBV5-5	TRBJ2-5	NA	TRBD2
TGTGCCAGCAGCGATCCGAGACTAGCGTCAACCGGGGAGCTGTTTTTT	CASSDPRLASTGELFF	TRBV7-9	TRBJ2-2	NA	TRBD2
TGTGCCAGCAGCTCCGCGGACAGGTTTGACACTGAAGCTTTCTTT	CASSSADRFDTEAFF	TRBV7-9	TRBJ1-1	NA	TRBD1
TGTGCCAGCAGTTTAGCCCAGGGGTCGAGAACTGAAGCTTTCTTT	CASSLAQGSRTEAFF	TRBV27	TRBJ1-1	few	NA
TGTGCCAGCAGTCAAAACGAGGCTTTCTATGGCTACACCTTC	CASSQNEAFYGYTF	TRBV6-5	TRBJ1-2	few	NA
TGTGCCAGCAGCCAACGGGTGACGGATGAAGCTTTCTTT	CASSQRVTDEAFF	TRBV11-3	TRBJ1-1	NA	NA
TGTGCCAGCAGTTCTCCACTAGCGGGGCGGGCTGGGGCCAACGTCCTGACTTTC	CASSSPLAGRAGANVLTF	TRBV6-8	TRBJ2-6	NA	TRBD2
TGTGCCTGGAGTGTCCCCCGGCAGGAAAACCAGCCCCAGCATTTT	CAWSVPRQENQPQHF	TRBV30	TRBJ1-5	NA	NA
TGCGCCAGCAGCTTGTCTAGCGGGGTAGGAGAGACCCAGTACTTC	CASSLSSGVGETQYF	TRBV5-1	TRBJ2-5	NA	TRBD2
TGCGCCAGCAGCATATCGGACAATAACAATGAGCAGTTCTTC	CASSISDNNNEQFF	TRBV5-1	TRBJ2-1	NA	NA
TGTGCCTGGAGTTCGCAGGGGGACACTGAAGCTTTCTTT	CAWSSQGDTEAFF	TRBV30	TRBJ1-1	NA	TRBD1
TGCGCCAGCAGCTTTAGCGGGAGTTCCTACAATGAGCAGTTCTTC	CASSFSGSSYNEQFF	TRBV5-1	TRBJ2-1	NA	TRBD2
TGTGCCAGCAATCCGACAGGGAGGAATGAGCAGTTCTTC	CASNPTGRNEQFF	TRBV27	TRBJ2-1	NA	NA
TGTGCCAGCAGCCACTTCACGGCCCGGGGACCCCTCCACTTT	CASSHFTARGPLHF	TRBV14	TRBJ1-6	NA	NA
TGTGCCAGCAGCAACACAGGGGGCGGTGAAGCTTTCTTT	CASSNTGGGEAFF	TRBV9	TRBJ1-1	once	TRBD1
TGTGCCAGCAGTTACTCGCAGGGGGCAACTAATGAAAAACTGTTTTTT	CASSYSQGATNEKLFF	TRBV6-5	TRBJ1-4	NA	TRBD1
TGTGCCAGCAGTCCGACAGGGGGCTATGGCTACACCTTC	CASSPTGGYGYTF	TRBV3-1/TRBV3-2	TRBJ1-2	NA	TRBD1
TGTGCCTGGAGCGCCAGTAATTCACCCCTCCACTTT	CAWSASNSPLHF	TRBV30	TRBJ1-6	NA	NA
TGTGCCAGTAGTATGAGGGACAGGGGGAACACTGAAGCTTTCTTT	CASSMRDRGNTEAFF	TRBV19	TRBJ1-1	NA	TRBD1
TGTGCCAGCAGCCCTTTCCAGGGTACATCTGAGACCCAGTACTTC	CASSPFQGTSETQYF	TRBV5-4	TRBJ2-5	NA	NA
TGTGCCAGCAGTGAACGACAGGCTTCTAATTCACCCCTCCACTTT	CASSERQASNSPLHF	TRBV2	TRBJ1-6	NA	NA
TGTGCCAGCAGTTTTCTCACCGGGACAGGGCCTCGGGAGCAGTACTTC	CASSFLTGTGPREQYF	TRBV27	TRBJ2-7	once	TRBD1
TGTGCCAGCAGTTTGAGGTTTCAGCCCCAGCATTTT	CASSLRFQPQHF	TRBV28	TRBJ1-5	NA	NA
TGTGCCAGTAGTAAGCTAGCCCCTGAAGGTCGGACCTCGTTCTTC	CASSKLAPEGRTSFF	TRBV19	TRBJ2-1	NA	NA